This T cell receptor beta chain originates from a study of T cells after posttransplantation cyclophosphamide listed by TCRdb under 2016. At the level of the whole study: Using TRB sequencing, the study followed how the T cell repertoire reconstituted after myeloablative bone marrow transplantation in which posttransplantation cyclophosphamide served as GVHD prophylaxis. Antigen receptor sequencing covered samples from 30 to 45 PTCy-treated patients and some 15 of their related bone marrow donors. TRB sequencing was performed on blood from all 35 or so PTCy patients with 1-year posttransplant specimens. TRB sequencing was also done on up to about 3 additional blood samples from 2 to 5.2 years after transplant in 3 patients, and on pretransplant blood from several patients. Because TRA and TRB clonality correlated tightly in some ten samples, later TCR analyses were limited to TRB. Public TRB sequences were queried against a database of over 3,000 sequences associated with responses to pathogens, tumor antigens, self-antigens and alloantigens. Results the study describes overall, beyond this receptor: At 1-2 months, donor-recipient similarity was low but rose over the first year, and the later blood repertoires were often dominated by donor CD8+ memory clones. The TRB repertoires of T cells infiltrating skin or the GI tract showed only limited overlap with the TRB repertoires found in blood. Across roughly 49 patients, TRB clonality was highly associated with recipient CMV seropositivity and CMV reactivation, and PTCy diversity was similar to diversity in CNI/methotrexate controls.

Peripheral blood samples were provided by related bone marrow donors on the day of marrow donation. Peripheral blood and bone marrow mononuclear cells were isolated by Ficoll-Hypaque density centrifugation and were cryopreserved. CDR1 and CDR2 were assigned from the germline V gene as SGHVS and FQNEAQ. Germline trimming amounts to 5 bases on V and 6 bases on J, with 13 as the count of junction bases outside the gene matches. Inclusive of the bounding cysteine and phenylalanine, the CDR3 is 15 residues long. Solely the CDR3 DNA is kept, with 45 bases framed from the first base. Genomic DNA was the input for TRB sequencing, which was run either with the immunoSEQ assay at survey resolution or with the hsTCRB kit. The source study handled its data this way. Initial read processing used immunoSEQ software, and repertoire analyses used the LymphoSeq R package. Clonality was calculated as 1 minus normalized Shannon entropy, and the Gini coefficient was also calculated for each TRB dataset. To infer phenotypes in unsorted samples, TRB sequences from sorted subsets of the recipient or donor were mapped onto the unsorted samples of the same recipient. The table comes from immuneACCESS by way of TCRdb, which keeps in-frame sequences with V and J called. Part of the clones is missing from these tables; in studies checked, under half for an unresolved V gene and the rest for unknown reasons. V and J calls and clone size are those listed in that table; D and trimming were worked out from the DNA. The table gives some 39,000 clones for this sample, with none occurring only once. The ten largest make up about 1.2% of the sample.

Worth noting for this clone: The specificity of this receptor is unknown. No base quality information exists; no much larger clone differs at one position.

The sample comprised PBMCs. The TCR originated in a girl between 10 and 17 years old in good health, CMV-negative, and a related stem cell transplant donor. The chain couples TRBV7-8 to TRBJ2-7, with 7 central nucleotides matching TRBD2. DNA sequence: TGTGCCAGCAGCCCGGGACTAACGTCTCTCGGCGAGCAGTACTTC. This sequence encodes CASSPGLTSLGEQYF.